Each of the 6 T cell receptor beta chains below was sequenced from the same sample in a study of beta chain features in type 1 diabetes. Study-wide points: TCRB CDR3 length was moderately but significantly reduced in all four CD4+ subsets of Type 1 diabetes patients.

The isolated RNA, all of it, was reverse transcribed, so expressed TCRB transcripts were what got sequenced. Assay used: immunoSEQ multiplex PCR; TCRdb lists only in-frame clones, some missing. The repertoire consists of 150,000 to 170,000 clones, with about a tenth occurring once and the leading ten covering more than 0.45%. Their cognate antigens are unknown. Material for sequencing was central memory CD4+ T cells from blood. These receptors came from a young man with type 1 diabetes.

This clone has only a few counts. A junction boundary mismatches the germline segment, possibly from a read error. The chain has TRBV2 and TRBJ1-2, with 7 bases aligning to TRBD1. CDR1 SNHLY and CDR2 FYNNEI come from the germline V gene. The CDR3 extends over 13 amino acids. The CDR3 here is CASSEIPGQADLF. The CDR3 DNA reads TGTGCCAGCAGTGAAATACCCGGACAGGCGGACCTATTC.

The table lists this clone with a few counts. The chain uses TRBV6-1 and TRBJ1-2, with no clear D. Germline-derived CDR1 and CDR2 are MNHNS and SASEGT. This CDR3 region has 16 residues. V was cut by 1 base and J by 0 bases, with 12 bases left in between. CDR3 amino acids: CASSEGALWANYGYTF. DNA of the CDR3: TGTGCCAGCAGTGAAGGGGCCCTGTGGGCTAACTATGGCTACACCTTC.

A few counts support this clone. The V call is TRBV7-3, the J call TRBJ2-1; the D gene is possibly TRBD1 (5 bases). The CDR3 spans 13 residues. The germline gives CDR1 SGHTA, CDR2 FQGTGA. V gave up 5 bases and J gave up 5 bases, with 10 bases separating them. The CDR3 here is CASSKDSDNEQFF. The CDR3 DNA reads TGTGCCAGCAGCAAAGACAGCGACAATGAGCAGTTCTTC. Variable domain in full (rest from reference TRBV7-3 and TRBJ2-1): GAGVSQTPSNKVTEKGKYVELRCDPISGHTALYWYRQSLGQGPEFLIYFQGTGAADDSGLPNDRFFAVRPEGSVSTLKIQRTERGDSAVYLCASSKDSDNEQFFGPGTRLTVL.

This clone showed up just a few times. The CDR3 coding sequence is TGTGCCAGCAGCTTATTGCCCTCGGGACAGGGCTACAGTACCCGGAACACTGAAGCTTTCTTT. Its translation is CASSLLPSGQGYSTRNTEAFF. This chain joins TRBV7-3 and TRBJ1-1; 9 positions match TRBD1. CDR1 is SGHTA and CDR2 is FQGTGA in the germline V gene. CDR3 length: 21 amino acids. V lost 2 bases and J lost 1; bases outside the gene matches: 20. Complete variable domain (other parts from reference TRBV7-3 and TRBJ1-1): GAGVSQTPSNKVTEKGKYVELRCDPISGHTALYWYRQSLGQGPEFLIYFQGTGAADDSGLPNDRFFAVRPEGSVSTLKIQRTERGDSAVYLCASSLLPSGQGYSTRNTEAFFGQGTRLTVV.

This clone was observed a handful of times. The genes are TRBV5-4 and TRBJ2-3; D is undetermined. Trimming cost V 2 bases and J 2 bases, with 3 bases left between them. Germline V gene data show CDR1 as SGHNT and CDR2 as YYREEE (reference sequence). This CDR3 comprises 12 residues. The DNA of the CDR3 is TGTGCCAGCAGCTTCCTCACAGATACGCAGTATTTT. As protein: CASSFLTDTQYF.

This clone was detected a few times. The chain is built from TRBV7-2 and TRBJ2-5; D is uncertain. The germline V and J ends were trimmed by 1 base and 4 bases, with 10 bases remaining between them. CDR3 size: 14 residues. CDR1 SGHTA and CDR2 FQGNSA come from the germline V gene. The CDR3 DNA reads as TGTGCCAGCAGCTTAGAAAACTCCCGAGAGACCCAGTACTTC. It encodes CASSLENSRETQYF.